This TCR beta chain originates from a study of a mutant IDH1 vaccine in newly diagnosed glioma (TCRdb year 2021). With regard to the full study: Vaccination began 4-6 weeks after radiotherapy alone, or alongside temozolomide cycles in the chemotherapy-containing groups. Prior to enrollment, standard therapy consisting of radiotherapy alone, temozolomide alone, or radiochemotherapy with temozolomide had been administered to patients, with the combination being received by most patients. Visit V12 was the week-35 safety follow-up and visit V13 was the week-47 end of study. Longitudinal TCRB deep sequencing was performed for about two dozen treated patients wherever samples were available for exploratory analyses. Peripheral blood was drawn at six visits: V03 (baseline), V05, V07, V10, V12 and V13. The roughly 33 treated patients were 62.5% male and around 40% female, with a mean age of around 40 years. Paper-wide results and their limitations: Pseudoprogression appeared unrelated to alterations in the top peripheral T cell clonotypes detected by TCRB sequencing. It was noted by the authors that analyses of patient blood samples could not be reproduced owing to sample limitations. Immune responses induced by the vaccine were seen in 90% to 95% of patients across multiple MHC alleles. Selection of PBMC samples for TCRB deep sequencing was based on availability.

In its sample, this clone was seen once. Its recognized antigen is unknown. Nothing much larger sits one base from this clone, and base qualities are not available. Reading the label with the study, this specimen's time point is: week 35, safety follow-up. Every vaccine dose consisted of 300 ug of a 20-mer mutant IDH1 peptide in Montanide, administered subcutaneously together with topical imiquimod. Patients received eight vaccinations in weeks 1, 3, 5, 7, 11, 15, 19 and 23, corresponding to visits V03 through V10. Donors had newly diagnosed WHO grade 3 or 4 IDH1-mutant astrocytomas with loss of nuclear ATRX. The samples were drawn from NOA16, a multicentre, single-arm, open-label phase I trial in Germany that tested a mutant IDH1 peptide vaccine in humans for the first time. The DNeasy Blood and Tissue Kit was used to extract genomic DNA from EDTA blood for TCRB sequencing. The protocol used for the library was the immunoSEQ multiplex PCR assay. Following the manufacturer's protocol, the hsTCRB Kit was used to amplify rearranged TCR beta chain sequences. TCRB libraries were sequenced on an Illumina MiSeq. The study's processing was this. The kit vendor's proprietary platform handled demultiplexing, trimming and gene mapping. The table was pulled from immuneACCESS by TCRdb, which kept in-frame rearrangements only. Such tables lose some clones; where checked, under half of the loss comes from unresolved V genes, and the rest has no known cause. V and J calls plus clone size are reproduced from that table; the DNA served to infer D and trimming. The sample table shows more than 35,000 clones, and 81% are seen once. The ten top clones hold 4.7% of the sample.

From the cysteine through the phenylalanine, the CDR3 covers 15 amino acids. The CDR3 DNA has 45 bases and is translated from base 1. CDR1 SGHRS and CDR2 YFSETQ were looked up in the germline V gene. V sheds 3 bases and J sheds 0 bases, leaving 10 bases between their ends. This sample comprised PBMCs, obtained from a glioma patient whose treatment included an IDH1 peptide vaccine. The origin of this receptor is a woman aged 40 to 50 with glioma. Some clones in this sample may be carry-over from other donors' samples. The rearranged segments are TRBV5-1 and TRBJ1-3, with no confidently assigned D gene. The DNA reads as follows: TGCGCCAGCAGCTCAGGTGTACTCTCTGGAAACACCATATATTTT. Translation gives CASSSGVLSGNTIYF. The reference TRBV5-1 and TRBJ1-3 proteins fill in what lies around the CDR3, so the full variable domain reads KAGVTQTPRYLIKTRGQQVTLSCSPISGHRSVSWYQQTPGQGLQFLFEYFSETQRNKGNFPGRFSGRQFSNSRSEMNVSTLELGDSALYLCASSSGVLSGNTIYFGEGSWLTVV.